These 27 T cell receptor beta chains came from one sample sequenced in a study of T-cell reconstitution after alpha-beta-depleted transplantation in children (TCRdb year 2016). The method behind the library was PCR. Sequencing was carried out with an Illumina HiSeq 2500. To normalize quantification of the TCRbeta repertoire, the TCR libraries were built with molecular barcoding that relied on unique molecular identifiers. The public sequencing data were trimmed at Q25 with fastp and processed into clonotypes with MiXCR by TCRdb, which kept only in-frame beta chains. Identical CDR3 proteins give one entry, which carries the most common genes and DNA. This sample lists 580,000 or so distinct CDR3 sequences; 23% were detected once. The ten largest clones add up to around 14% of the sample. Explained via the paper, the treatment or condition label denotes: allogeneic hematopoietic cell transplantation with graft depleted of TCRalphabeta T cells and CD19 B cells.

Sequenced here: PBMCs, mostly from graft donor cells, sampled 360 days after TCRalphabeta/CD19-depleted stem cell transplant. The receptors originated from a boy younger than two who had a stem cell transplant for acute myeloid leukemia, so the T cells may come from the graft donor.

This clonotype was seen at least ten times. The CDR3 protein is CASSLAGEQFF. The CDR3 DNA is TGCGCCAGCAGCTTGGCCGGAGAGCAGTTCTTC. V is TRBV5-1 and J is TRBJ2-1; D unclear. Germline V lookup: CDR1 SGHRS, CDR2 YFSETQ. The CDR3 runs 11 residues. Trimming pared 0 bases from V and 10 bases from J, leaving 5 bases between.

This clonotype was picked up a small number of times. The CDR3 bases are TGCAGTGCTAGAGGGGGGGGAAAGGATACGCAGTATTTT. It translates to CSARGGGKDTQYF. The rearrangement uses TRBV20-1 and TRBJ2-3, with 7 bases aligning to TRBD2. The V gene end was trimmed by 1 base and the J gene end by 6 bases; junction bases not matched to a gene: 4. The CDR3 is 13 amino acids. Germline V gene data show CDR1 as DFQATT and CDR2 as SNEGSKA (reference sequence).

This clonotype was observed many times. The chain employs TRBV5-1 and TRBJ2-1; 7 bases are shared with TRBD1. Germline CDR1 and CDR2: SGHRS and YFSETQ. CDR3 length: 15 amino acids. V shed 4 bases, J shed 8 bases, and the junction held 12 bases outside the gene matches. The CDR3 nucleotides read TGCGCCAGCAGCACAAGACAGGGAATCTCCGATGAGCAGTTCTTC. As protein: CASSTRQGISDEQFF.

This clonotype was seen a single time. The rearrangement joins TRBV24-1 to TRBJ2-6; no clear D gene. Germline V gene data show CDR1 as KGHDR and CDR2 as SFDVKD. This CDR3 region has 15 residues. The V end was cut by 6 bases, the J end by 0 bases, with 8 bases between. CDR3 loop: CATSRGDSGANVLTF. The CDR3 DNA reads TGTGCCACCAGTCGTGGTGACTCTGGGGCCAACGTCCTGACTTTC.

The chain is built from TRBV12-5 and TRBJ2-3, with no clear D. CDR1 and CDR2 (germline): LGHNT, FRNRAP. The ends were cut back, 5 bases at V and 6 bases at J, with 9 bases in the middle. The CDR3 has 12 amino acids. The CDR3 loop is CASGPSVDTQYF. The CDR3 DNA is TGTGCTAGTGGTCCTTCCGTGGATACGCAGTATTTT. Full variable domain (missing parts from reference TRBV12-5 and TRBJ2-3): DARVTQTPRHKVTEMGQEVTMRCQPILGHNTVFWYRQTMMQGLELLAYFRNRAPLDDSGMPKDRFSAEMPDATLATLKIQPSEPRDSAVYFCASGPSVDTQYFGPGTRLTVL.

This clonotype occurred a few times. CDR3 region: CASSSSSGDNEQFF. CDR3 bases: TGTGCCAGCAGCTCGTCCAGTGGGGACAATGAGCAGTTCTTC. J is TRBJ2-1 and V is TRBV7-9; no clear D gene. Deletions cut 4 bases from V and 5 bases from J, with 12 bases between. This CDR3 region has 14 residues. Per germline, CDR1 SEHNR and CDR2 FQNEAQ (reference sequence).

The chain uses TRBV28 and TRBJ2-1; unclear D gene. Between the trimmed V and J ends, which lost 6 bases and 5 bases, there was a span of 11 bases. CDR1 is MDHEN and CDR2 is SYDVKM in the germline V gene. The CDR3 sequence is 13 residues long. The chain's CDR3 is CASSPPVNNEQFF. CDR3 bases: TGTGCCAGCAGCCCACCGGTAAACAATGAGCAGTTCTTC.

This chain uses TRBV28 with TRBJ2-3; D is uncertain. Germline CDR1 MDHEN, CDR2 SYDVKM. This CDR3 has 12 amino acids. V shed 4 bases and J shed 5 bases, with 7 bases lying between them. In nucleotides, the CDR3 is TGTGCCAGCAGTTCAGACGGAGATACGCAGTATTTT. Protein: CASSSDGDTQYF.

This clonotype was picked up many times. The chain employs TRBV20-1 and TRBJ2-5; D may match TRBD1 or TRBD2 (6 bases each). The V and J ends lost 5 bases and 4 bases respectively, with 17 bases between them. Germline values: CDR1 DFQATT, CDR2 SNEGSKA (reference sequence). This CDR3 spans 14 amino acids. CDR3 in amino acids: CSALVPGARETQYF. For the CDR3, the DNA is TGCAGTGCTCTAGTCCCGGGGGCTAGAGAGACCCAGTACTTC.

This clonotype was observed at least ten times. The gene calls are TRBV12-3 or TRBV12-4 and TRBJ2-1; TRBD2 matches 11 bases. The V and J ends lost 8 bases and 1 base, in that order; junction bases with no gene match: 4. CDR3 size: 15 residues. The CDR3 DNA sequence: TGTGCCAGCCGTAGCGGGGGGGCTTCCTACAATGAGCAGTTCTTC. Protein sequence: CASRSGGASYNEQFF.

This clonotype was counted a few times. The chain is built from TRBV7-2 and TRBJ2-6; no firm D call. Trimming left V 5 bases short and J 0 bases short, with 8 bases between. CDR3 length: 15 residues. Germline V lookup: CDR1 SGHTA, CDR2 FQGNSA. CDR3 nucleotide sequence: TGTGCCAGCAGCCCACAGTACTCTGGGGCCAACGTCCTGACTTTC. This sequence encodes CASSPQYSGANVLTF.

This clonotype was found many times. The CDR3 nucleotides read TGTGCCACCAGTGTGACAGGGGGAGAGACCCAGTACTTC. It yields the protein CATSVTGGETQYF. This chain connects TRBV24-1 to TRBJ2-5; 9 bases fit TRBD1. This CDR3 contains 13 residues. After removal of 5 bases from V and 4 bases from J, the junction contained 1 base not matched to a gene. Germline CDR1 reads KGHDR; CDR2 reads SFDVKD.

This clonotype was recorded many times. The V call is TRBV24-1, the J call TRBJ2-3, with D possibly TRBD2 on 7 matching bases. Per germline, CDR1 KGHDR and CDR2 SFDVKD. V lost 4 bases to trimming and J lost 2 bases, with 12 bases between them. The CDR3 runs 15 residues. The CDR3 here is CATSDPGGLTDTQYF. As DNA, the CDR3 is TGTGCCACCAGTGACCCGGGGGGCCTCACAGATACGCAGTATTTT.

The chain couples TRBV7-2 to TRBJ1-3; perhaps TRBD1 as D (6 bases). Germline CDR1 and CDR2: SGHTA and FQGNSA. V dropped 5 bases and J dropped 0 bases, with 11 bases sitting between them. This CDR3 comprises 15 residues. The CDR3 protein is CASSPRGLSGNTIYF. The CDR3 region has the DNA TGTGCCAGCAGCCCCAGGGGCCTCTCTGGAAACACCATATATTTT.

A note on this clonotype: Without the conserved terminal phenylalanine or tryptophan, this CDR3 likely stems from a read error. The chain has TRBV20-1 and TRBJ2-1; 13 nucleotides line up with TRBD2. The germline V gene has CDR1 DFQATT and CDR2 SNEGSKA (reference sequence). The CDR3 has 14 amino acids. The V gene end was trimmed by 6 bases and the J gene end by 6 bases; junction bases not matched to a gene: 5. DNA for the CDR3: TGCAGTGCATCACTAGCGGGGGGGCGCAATGAGCAGTTCATC. Translating gives CSASLAGGRNEQFI.

This clonotype appeared many times. The V and J genes are TRBV15 and TRBJ2-3; D unclear. V gave up 0 bases and J gave up 7 bases, with 5 bases separating them. CDR1 is LNHNV, CDR2 YYDKDF, per germline (reference sequence). The CDR3 sequence is 12 residues long. The CDR3 here is CATSRDWYTQYF. The CDR3 region has the DNA TGTGCCACCAGCAGAGATTGGTATACGCAGTATTTT. Drawing the rest from reference TRBV15 and TRBJ2-3, the complete variable domain is DAMVIQNPRYQVTQFGKPVTLSCSQTLNHNVMYWYQQKSSQAPKLLFHYYDKDFNNEADTPDNFQSRRPNTSFCFLDIRSPGLGDTAMYLCATSRDWYTQYFGPGTRLTVL.

This clonotype was detected ten times or more. The V call is TRBV7-9, the J call TRBJ1-5, with D possibly TRBD1 on 6 matching bases. The germline V and J ends were trimmed by 1 base and 4 bases, with 8 bases remaining between them. In germline, CDR1 is SEHNR, CDR2 FQNEAQ (reference sequence). The length of the CDR3 is 14 residues. The CDR3 sequence: CASSLVGQNQPQHF. CDR3 sequence (DNA): TGTGCCAGCAGCTTAGTAGGACAGAATCAGCCCCAGCATTTT.

The chain combines TRBV5-1 with TRBJ2-3; D gene unclear. Trimming shortened V by 0 bases and J by 2 bases, and 7 bases separated the two germline ends. Germline CDR1 is SGHRS and CDR2 is YFSETQ. This CDR3 spans 14 amino acids. The CDR3 is CASSLEGFTDTQYF. The CDR3 DNA follows: TGCGCCAGCAGCTTGGAGGGATTCACAGATACGCAGTATTTT. The full variable domain, rest sourced from reference TRBV5-1 and TRBJ2-3, is KAGVTQTPRYLIKTRGQQVTLSCSPISGHRSVSWYQQTPGQGLQFLFEYFSETQRNKGNFPGRFSGRQFSNSRSEMNVSTLELGDSALYLCASSLEGFTDTQYFGPGTRLTVL.

This clonotype has just a few counts. J is TRBJ2-7 and V is TRBV9; D might be TRBD1 (6 bases). Germline CDR1 SGDLS, CDR2 YYNGEE. This CDR3 region has 14 residues. V was cut by 7 bases and J by 0 bases, with 14 bases left in between. CDR3 loop: CASGRQVNSYEQYV. The CDR3 DNA reads TGTGCCAGCGGGAGACAGGTAAACTCCTACGAGCAGTACGTC.

The J gene is TRBJ2-3, the V gene TRBV13; D unresolved. With 2 bases removed from V and 1 base from J, the gap between germline ends came to 10 bases. There are 15 residues in the CDR3. CDR1 is PRHDT, CDR2 FYEKMQ, per germline (reference sequence). The CDR3 reads CASSLKGYGTDTQYF. In DNA, the CDR3 is TGTGCCAGCAGCTTAAAAGGTTACGGCACAGATACGCAGTATTTT.

This clonotype showed up many times. CDR3 loop: CASSLAPQGAGDTQYF. The DNA of the CDR3 is TGTGCCAGCAGCTTAGCCCCCCAGGGGGCTGGGGATACGCAGTATTTT. V usage is TRBV7-9 and J usage is TRBJ2-3, with 8 bases lining up with TRBD1. CDR1 and CDR2 from the germline V gene are SEHNR and FQNEAQ (reference sequence). The CDR3 has 16 residues. V lost 0 bases to trimming and J lost 6 bases; unmatched junction nucleotides: 8. Complete variable domain (other parts from reference TRBV7-9 and TRBJ2-3): DTGVSQNPRHKITKRGQNVTFRCDPISEHNRLYWYRQTLGQGPEFLTYFQNEAQLEKSRLLSDRFSAERPKGSFSTLEIQRTEQGDSAMYLCASSLAPQGAGDTQYFGPGTRLTVL.

This clonotype was seen many times. This rearrangement joins TRBV6-1 to TRBJ2-6, with D maybe TRBD2 (5 bases). CDR1 and CDR2 from the germline V gene are MNHNS and SASEGT. The V end lost 7 bases, the J end lost 0 bases, and 19 bases lay between the germline ends. The CDR3 totals 18 residues. CDR3: CASNREHGFNSGANVLTF. The CDR3 bases are TGTGCCAGCAATCGGGAACACGGATTCAACTCTGGGGCCAACGTCCTGACTTTC.

A few counts support this clonotype. The chain combines TRBV20-1 with TRBJ2-7, with 11 bases lining up with TRBD1. The CDR3 runs 14 residues. Per germline, CDR1 DFQATT and CDR2 SNEGSKA (reference sequence). V lost 1 base and J lost 6; bases outside the gene matches: 5. CDR3 sequence reads: CSARGGTGGREQYF. The DNA for the CDR3 is TGCAGTGCTAGAGGAGGGACAGGGGGACGCGAGCAGTACTTC.

In its sample, this clonotype was seen a few times. The rearrangement joins TRBV12-3 or TRBV12-4 to TRBJ1-5; D possibly corresponds to TRBD1 (5 bases). The V gene lost 6 bases and the J gene lost 4 bases, with 19 bases spanning the gap. There are 16 residues in the CDR3. DNA of the CDR3: TGTGCCAGCAGCCCCCCCAGGATTGGGGCGAATCAGCCCCAGCATTTT. Translation gives CASSPPRIGANQPQHF.

Only a few counts were recorded for this clonotype. The chain couples TRBV12-3 or TRBV12-4 to TRBJ1-2, with 11 bases identical to TRBD1. The CDR3 length is 17 residues. Losses at the gene ends were 5 bases for V and 7 bases for J; bases not matched to a gene: 15. The CDR3 loop is CASSPGQGVVVTSGYTF. The CDR3 DNA sequence: TGTGCCAGCAGTCCGGGACAGGGGGTTGTCGTAACCTCTGGCTACACCTTC.

The genes are TRBV20-1 and TRBJ2-7; D ambiguous. With 0 bases removed from V and 2 bases from J, the gap between germline ends came to 5 bases. This CDR3 spans 12 amino acids. Germline V gene lookup returns CDR1 DFQATT and CDR2 SNEGSKA (reference sequence). CDR3 in amino acids: CSARDPTYEQYF. CDR3 nucleotides: TGCAGTGCTAGAGACCCGACCTACGAGCAGTACTTC.

This clonotype has a handful of counts. This chain links TRBV7-2 with TRBJ2-1, with 10 bases that match TRBD2. Germline CDR1 is SGHTA and CDR2 is FQGNSA. This CDR3 region has 18 residues. After removal of 0 bases from V and 7 bases from J, the junction contained 12 bases not matched to a gene. CDR3 sequence: CASSLAPGAGGPRNEQFF. DNA of the CDR3: TGTGCCAGCAGCTTAGCGCCTGGAGCGGGGGGGCCGAGGAATGAGCAGTTCTTC.